Below, one T cell receptor beta chain is given with its context. This sample was taken from a study of blood T cell repertoires in COVID-19. Study background: Sites in the United States, Italy and Spain provided acute and convalescent COVID-19 samples. The analysed material was cDNA or gDNA that came from T cells, B-cell-depleted T cells, or PBMCs.

Methods used by the authors: Using reference gene primer amplification, nucleated cell counts were estimated. TCRdb's copy holds only in-frame clones and misses some; the assay was immunoSEQ multiplex PCR. V and J calls and clone size follow that table, whereas D and trimming were derived from the DNA. The sample yields 350,000 or so clones, around 82% seen once. The CDR3 has 14 residues. CDR1 SGHNT and CDR2 YYREEE come from the germline V gene (reference sequence). Unmatched junction bases numbered 5, after V lost 4 bases and J lost 4 bases. Sequencing was done on a sample of peripheral blood. The clonotype comes from a young man with active or convalescent COVID-19. V gene TRBV5-4 combines with J gene TRBJ1-1; 9 bases match TRBD1. The CDR3 DNA reads TGTGCCAGCAGCCGCGACAGGGGGAGCACTGAAGCTTTCTTT. This codes for CASSRDRGSTEAFF.